This TCR beta chain was found in a study of T-cell reconstitution after alpha-beta-depleted transplantation in children (dated by TCRdb to 2016 to 2018). Regarding the study in general: T-cell immune reconstitution after TCRalphabeta/CD19-depleted allogeneic hematopoietic cell transplantation in children was quantitatively tracked in the study by means of TCR repertoire profiling.

Explained via the paper, the treatment or condition label denotes: allogeneic hematopoietic cell transplantation with graft depleted of TCRalphabeta T cells and CD19 B cells. TCRalphabeta/CD19-depleted allogeneic hematopoietic cell grafts were given to the transplant recipients, all of whom were children. To note about this clonotype: It lacks a known antigen. Per-nucleotide qualities are absent, and no much larger clonotype sits a single base away.

V and J lose 5 bases and 10 bases, and a span of 17 bases separates them. Taken from cysteine to phenylalanine, the CDR3 has 13 residues. Left in the record is the CDR3 DNA by itself, 39 bases read in frame from the first base. The germline V gene (reference sequence) specifies PRHDT as CDR1 and FYEKMQ as CDR2. General conclusions and limits of the study: The apparently early recovery of alphabetaT-cell counts about two months after transplant reportedly depended on only several hundred rapidly expanded clones that came from non-depleted graft cells. Hyperexpanded clone frequencies declined over subsequent months; after one year, T-cell counts and TCRbeta diversity were mostly attributed to newly produced T cells. In some patients, the high TCRbeta diversity seen at day 60 was put down to recipient T cells and intrathymic progenitors that had survived conditioning.

The method was PCR. TCRdb names Illumina HiSeq 2500 as the instrument used. Molecular barcoding was employed in the preparation of TCR libraries, with unique molecular identifiers being used to normalize TCRbeta repertoire quantification. The public reads were run again by TCRdb, first through fastp at Q25 and then through MiXCR, and only productive beta chains were kept. Rows matching on CDR3 protein sequence are summarized as one entry with the most common DNA and genes. The sample table holds about a million distinct CDR3 sequences, of which around 30% were seen once. The ten largest clones capture more than 25% of the sample.

The rearrangement combines TRBV13 with TRBJ1-1, with a weak D call of TRBD1 (5 bases match). The sample consisted of PBMCs, mostly from graft donor cells, taken 360 days after TCRalphabeta/CD19-depleted stem cell transplant. This TCR was recovered from a boy under three years old who had a stem cell transplant for SCID, so the T cells may come from the graft donor. The CDR3 protein is CASSPEVQGRAFF. At the DNA level, the sequence is TGTGCCAGCAGCCCCGAGGTTCAGGGAAGAGCTTTCTTT.